A selection of T cell receptor beta chains follows, all from one sample in a study of response to subunit inactivated influenza vaccine. One entry per CDR3 protein, called by TCRdb with MiXCR from the RT-PCR reads. Found here are a few hundred thousand distinct CDR3 sequences, 20% to 25% of them singletons; the top ten hold 10%. This specimen consisted of PBMCs from blood, obtained about 19 months after vaccination. These receptors all stem from a man in his fifties or sixties who received an inactivated influenza vaccine. CDR3s include the opening cysteine and the closing phenylalanine or tryptophan. The D gene is left open where the match is weak. Clone size is stated in some rows and not others, as once, few, many or a class when expanded.

j_call | d_call | v_call | clone_size | cdr3_nt | cdr3_aa
TRBJ2-1 | . | TRBV9 | once | TGTGCCAGCAGCGGAAACTACAATGAGCAGTTCTTC | CASSGNYNEQFF
TRBJ2-5 | TRBD2 | TRBV20-1 | . | TGCAGTGCTCAGGACGGGGGGTCCCAAGAGACCCAGTACTTC | CSAQDGGSQETQYF
TRBJ1-1 | TRBD1 | TRBV10-3 | . | TGTGCCATCAGTGAGGAAGGACAGGGGTACACTGAAGCTTTCTTT | CAISEEGQGYTEAFF
TRBJ1-3 | . | TRBV4-3 | . | TGCGCCAGCAGCGTAGGACAGCTAAGCTCTGGAAACACCATATATTTT | CASSVGQLSSGNTIYF
TRBJ1-6 | TRBD1 | TRBV6-1 | many | TGTGCCAGCAGTGAAGGACAGGGTGTTTATTCACCCCTCCACTTT | CASSEGQGVYSPLHF
TRBJ1-2 | TRBD1 | TRBV5-1 | . | TGCGCCAGCAGCTTTACAGGGGACTACTATGGCTACACCTTC | CASSFTGDYYGYTF
TRBJ1-2 | TRBD1 | TRBV4-1 | once | TGCGCCAGCAGCCAAGATGGGACAGGGGGTCCCTATGGCTACACCTTC | CASSQDGTGGPYGYTF
TRBJ2-1 | TRBD2 | TRBV6-5 | . | TGTGCCAGCAGTTTGGGACTAGCGGGAGTCAATGAGCAGTTCTTC | CASSLGLAGVNEQFF
TRBJ2-3 | . | TRBV20-1 | many | TGCAGTGCTAGTCTCCCTCTAACAGATACGCAGTATTTT | CSASLPLTDTQYF
TRBJ2-3 | . | TRBV7-8 | . | TGTGCCAGCACCTCTGTGACCCGGGATACGCAGTATTTT | CASTSVTRDTQYF
TRBJ1-3 | . | TRBV21-1 | few | TGTGCCAGCAGCCCGAGCCCGTACCTGAACGGAAACACCATATATTTT | CASSPSPYLNGNTIYF
TRBJ1-3 | . | TRBV4-3 | many | TGCGCCAGCAGCCAAGATCTGGATTCTGGAAACACCATATATTTT | CASSQDLDSGNTIYF
TRBJ1-2 | . | TRBV27 | . | TGTGCCAGCAGTTTCTTGGGAGGAGGCTACACCTTC | CASSFLGGGYTF
TRBJ2-5 | TRBD2 | TRBV11-2 | . | TGTGCCAGCAGCCAAAGCGGGGGGTTTTTGGAGACCCAGTACTTC | CASSQSGGFLETQYF
TRBJ2-7 | . | TRBV28 | few | TGTGCCAGCAGTTCACACGCGACCATCTACGAGCAGTACTTC | CASSSHATIYEQYF
TRBJ1-2 | . | TRBV3-1 | . | TGTGCCAGCAGCCAGGCCCAGGGGTGGGATGGCTACACCTTC | CASSQAQGWDGYTF
TRBJ1-6 | TRBD1 | TRBV20-1 | . | TGCAGTGCTAAAACAGGGGATCCATCACCCCTCCACTTT | CSAKTGDPSPLHF
TRBJ2-3 | . | TRBV20-1 | many | TGCAGTGCTGCCACCTTAGCGGAGTACACAGATACGCAGTATTTT | CSAATLAEYTDTQYF
TRBJ1-2 | TRBD1 | TRBV14 | few | TGTGCCAGCAGCCTTAGGACTGACAGGGTTTATGGCTACACCTTC | CASSLRTDRVYGYTF
TRBJ1-4 | TRBD1 | TRBV18 | few | TGTGCCAGCTCACGGGGACAGAGAAATGAAAAACTGTTTTTT | CASSRGQRNEKLFF
TRBJ2-1 | TRBD1 | TRBV7-9 | once | TGTGCCAGCAGCAGCCGACAGGGGGCCTACAATGAGCAGTTCTTC | CASSSRQGAYNEQFF
TRBJ1-2 | . | TRBV11-2 | few | TGTGCCAGCAGCTCCATCCTCGGGGATGGCTACACCTTC | CASSSILGDGYTF
TRBJ2-2 | TRBD1 | TRBV28 | few | TGTGCCAGCAGTGCGGACAGGGCGGGAACCGGGGAGCTGTTTTTT | CASSADRAGTGELFF
TRBJ1-5 | . | TRBV15 | many | TGTGCCACCAGCAGAGCAGGGGCCACCCAGCCCCAGCATTTT | CATSRAGATQPQHF
TRBJ2-3 | TRBD1 | TRBV4-1 | few | TGCGCCAGCAGCCAAGATCAGACAGGGGGTACGCAGTATTTT | CASSQDQTGGTQYF
TRBJ2-7 | TRBD2 | TRBV5-1 | few | TGCGCCAGCAGCTTGGCCCTAGCGGGGGACTCCTACGAGCAGTACTTC | CASSLALAGDSYEQYF
TRBJ1-1 | . | TRBV7-2 | . | TGTGCCAGCAGCTTAGAGGGCAGGGTGAACACTGTAGCTTTCTTT | CASSLEGRVNTVAFF
TRBJ1-3 | . | TRBV5-1 | . | TGCGCCAGCAGCCCCATTGGATCTGGAAACACCATATATTTT | CASSPIGSGNTIYF
TRBJ2-5 | . | TRBV7-9 | few | TGTGCCAGCAGCTTATACCAATCAGAGACCCAGTACTTC | CASSLYQSETQYF
TRBJ2-1 | . | TRBV4-3 | . | TGCGCCAGCAGCCAAGATCCTCAGCAATCTGGCGGTGAGCAGTTCTTC | CASSQDPQQSGGEQFF
TRBJ1-1 | . | TRBV6-1 | few | TGTGCCAGCATGTCTGGGTCGGGGGGAAACACTGAAGCTTTCTTT | CASMSGSGGNTEAFF
TRBJ1-1 | . | TRBV4-3 | . | TGCGCCAGCAGCCAAGGCGACCTCACCAACACTGAAGCTTTCTTT | CASSQGDLTNTEAFF
TRBJ1-6 | TRBD1 | TRBV25-1 | few | TGTGCCAGTAACAGGGGGAATTCACCCCTCCACTTT | CASNRGNSPLHF
TRBJ2-5 | TRBD2 | TRBV5-1 | few | TGCGCCAGCAGCTTGAGCGGGAGTACACAAGAGACCCAGTACTTC | CASSLSGSTQETQYF